One and the same sample provided the 10 T cell receptor beta chains below, sequenced in a study of blood T cell repertoires in COVID-19. The table came from immunoSEQ multiplex PCR; TCRdb's copy has only in-frame clones and leaves some out. This sample has about 280,000 clones, with 85% found just once. The sequenced sample was peripheral blood. All receptors derive from a human donor in a cohort sampled during active COVID-19.

The V call is TRBV23-1, the J call TRBJ1-1; D gene uncertain. TRBV23-1 is noted as an ORF with a role that remains uncertain. V shed 1 base and J shed 1 base, with 7 bases lying between them. The CDR3 totals 14 residues. Here the CDR3 reads CASSQFIPNTEAFF. For the CDR3, the DNA is TGCGCCAGCAGTCAATTCATCCCGAACACTGAAGCTTTCTTT.

This clone has a handful of counts. J is TRBJ2-5 and V is TRBV18; D may be TRBD1 (5 bases). The germline V gene has CDR1 KGHSH and CDR2 LQKENI. The CDR3 loop spans 14 amino acids. Trimming stripped 3 bases from V and 4 bases from J, with 12 bases between. CDR3 sequence reads: CASSPTSQGETQYF. CDR3 DNA sequence: TGTGCCAGCTCACCTACCTCGCAGGGAGAGACCCAGTACTTC. Full variable domain (remainder filled in from reference TRBV18 and TRBJ2-5): NAGVMQNPRHLVRRRGQEARLRCSPMKGHSHVYWYRQLPEEGLKFMVYLQKENIIDESGMPKERFSAEFPKEGPSILRIQQVVRGDSAAYFCASSPTSQGETQYFGPGTRLLVL.

The CDR3: CASTYRGGKYNEQFF. The CDR3 DNA reads TGTGCCAGCACTTACAGGGGGGGGAAATACAATGAGCAGTTCTTC. This chain links TRBV27 with TRBJ2-1; maybe TRBD1 (8 bases). CDR3 length equals 15 residues. V was cut by 7 bases and J by 4 bases, with 17 bases left in between. In germline, CDR1 is MNHEY, CDR2 SMNVEV (reference sequence).

The chain has TRBV5-1 and TRBJ1-2; D gene uncertain. The CDR3 has 15 amino acids. V gave up 3 bases and J gave up 2 bases, with 14 bases separating them. CDR1 SGHRS and CDR2 YFSETQ come from the germline V gene. CDR3 nucleotide sequence: TGCGCCAGCAGCTCCGAGAGAAGAGAAAACTATGGCTACACCTTC. This codes for CASSSERRENYGYTF.

V and J are TRBV15 and TRBJ1-6; no reliable D call. This CDR3 spans 12 amino acids. Per germline, CDR1 LNHNV and CDR2 YYDKDF (reference sequence). The V end lost 0 bases, the J end lost 14 bases, and 8 bases lay between the germline ends. The CDR3 reads CATSRDQSALHF. CDR3 bases: TGTGCCACCAGCAGAGATCAATCGGCCCTCCACTTT.

V and J are TRBV14 and TRBJ2-1; 8 bases are a match to TRBD2. Germline V lookup: CDR1 SGHDN, CDR2 FVKESK. CDR3 size: 16 residues. V trimming: 3 bases; J trimming: 3 bases; junction bases outside the gene matches: 7. The DNA for the CDR3 is TGTGCCAGCAGCCAGGGTTCCAGCGGGAGCTACAATGAGCAGTTCTTC. Translation gives CASSQGSSGSYNEQFF.

The J gene is TRBJ1-1, the V gene TRBV6-5; D is perhaps TRBD1 (5 bases). This CDR3 is built from 12 residues. CDR1 and CDR2 (germline): MNHEY, SVGAGI. Trimming took off 10 bases at V and 5 bases at J, with 14 bases between the two ends. CDR3 nucleotides: TGTGCCACCCGGGGCCGGGGGACTGAAGCTTTCTTT. Its protein product is CATRGRGTEAFF.

This clone was counted a few times. This rearrangement joins TRBV7-9 to TRBJ2-1; D may be TRBD2 (6 bases). V was trimmed by 5 bases and J by 10 bases, leaving 18 bases between them. The CDR3 sequence is 14 residues long. The V gene's germline CDR1 is SEHNR and CDR2 FQNEAQ (reference sequence). The CDR3 reads CASSPRREREEQFF. In nucleotides, the CDR3 is TGTGCCAGCAGCCCCCGACGGGAGAGGGAAGAGCAGTTCTTC.

The chain joins TRBV6-6 to TRBJ1-5; TRBD1 aligns across 9 bases. This CDR3 contains 15 residues. Per the germline V gene, CDR1 is MNHNY and CDR2 is SVGAGI (reference sequence). V lost 6 bases to trimming and J lost 6 bases; unmatched junction nucleotides: 9. The CDR3 region has the DNA TGTGCCAGCAGGGGGACAGGGATGGGGTCTCAGCCCCAGCATTTT. Amino acids: CASRGTGMGSQPQHF.

The V gene is TRBV29-1, the J gene TRBJ2-1, with unresolved D. The CDR3 runs to 11 residues. V shed 4 bases and J shed 4 bases, with 5 bases lying between them. Per germline, CDR1 SQVTM and CDR2 ANQGSEA. CDR3 sequence reads: CSVASYNEQFF. Written as DNA, the CDR3 is TGCAGCGTTGCGAGTTACAATGAGCAGTTCTTC.